The T cell receptor (beta chain) described here comes from a study of cytomegalovirus exposure and HLA in healthy donors. Broader study findings: Beyond CMV serostatus, there was no information to go on about immune exposure. Later on, an analysis tied some 17,000 TCR beta sequences to HLA alleles at 0.05 false discovery rate. Exclusion applied to some V segments, including TRBV6-2 and TRBV6-3, as they were indistinguishable.

V lost 0 bases, J lost 3 bases, and 12 bases lay in between. Germline loops: CDR1 ENHRY, CDR2 SYGVKD. This CDR3 is 15 amino acids long. In regard to this clone: Antigen unknown.

PCR involved 60 Vbeta and 13 Jbeta primers. Authors' data handling: Counted up in a later analysis, unique TCR beta chains came to some 82 million, with around 11 million shared. Generated by immunoSEQ multiplex PCR, the TCRdb table keeps only in-frame clones and is missing some. V and J calls and clone size come straight from that table; D and trimming were deduced from the DNA. This sample has about 150,000 clones, with 60% to 80% found just once. The TCR originated in a man aged 25 to 45 in good health and CMV-seropositive. The chain couples TRBV10-3 to TRBJ2-7; the D gene is possibly TRBD2 (5 bases). Sequenced: PBMCs. The CDR3 DNA reads TGTGCCATCAGTGAGTCCCGGGATCGCGTCTACGAGCAGTACTTC. This translates into CAISESRDRVYEQYF.